This is a list of T cell receptor beta chains from one sample in a study of Graves' ophthalmopathy and Graves' hyperthyroidism. TCRdb processed the multiplex PCR reads anew with MiXCR; each CDR3 protein has one entry. The top ten clones hold roughly 3% of a sample with about 660,000 distinct CDR3 sequences, about 41% of them seen once. The specimen was peripheral blood. The receptors shown here come from an adult man with Graves' ophthalmopathy. CDR3s include the opening cysteine and the closing phenylalanine or tryptophan. The D gene is left open where the match is weak. Not every row has a clone size; where given, it reads once, few, many or a size class.

J gene	V gene	D gene	clone size	CDR3 protein	CDR3 DNA
TRBJ1-6	TRBV5-8	-	many	CASSHRNSNGNSPLHF	TGTGCCAGCAGCCACCGAAACTCAAACGGAAATTCACCCCTCCACTTT
TRBJ2-7	TRBV6-5	-	-	CASSYAQWGVTYEQYF	TGTGCCAGCAGTTACGCGCAGTGGGGAGTAACCTACGAGCAGTACTTC
TRBJ2-5	TRBV7-4	-	-	CASSISGGLAEETQYF	TGTGCCAGCAGCATTTCAGGGGGGCTAGCCGAAGAGACCCAGTACTTC
TRBJ1-5	TRBV6-5	TRBD1	many	CASRTGDQPQHF	TGTGCCAGTAGGACAGGGGATCAGCCCCAGCATTTT
TRBJ1-2	TRBV30	-	-	CAWRRRGIFNGYTF	TGTGCCTGGAGACGGCGAGGTATATTCAATGGCTACACCTTC
TRBJ1-5	TRBV7-6	TRBD1	-	CASRTGGSGANNQPQHF	TGTGCCAGCAGGACAGGGGGATCTGGGGCCAACAATCAGCCCCAGCATTTT
TRBJ1-5	TRBV15	-	many	CATSRDLGVGVTSNQPQHF	TGTGCCACCAGCAGAGATCTTGGAGTGGGGGTGACAAGCAATCAGCCCCAGCATTTT
TRBJ2-7	TRBV12-5	TRBD2	-	CASGGRSSYEQYF	TGTGCTAGTGGCGGGAGGAGCTCCTACGAGCAGTACTTC
TRBJ2-7	TRBV20-1	-	many	CSARELRGPREQYF	TGCAGTGCTAGAGAGCTCAGGGGCCCCAGGGAGCAGTACTTC
TRBJ2-7	TRBV10-3	-	-	CASSFPGTNSYEQYF	TGTGCCAGCAGTTTCCCCGGGACGAACTCCTACGAGCAGTACTTC
TRBJ1-4	TRBV4-3	-	many	CASSQGDLNEKLFF	TGCGCCAGCAGCCAAGGTGACCTGAATGAAAAACTGTTTTTT
TRBJ1-2	TRBV19	-	-	CASSIRYGRDSYGYTF	TGTGCCAGTAGTATCCGGTATGGACGCGATTCTTATGGCTACACCTTC
TRBJ2-7	TRBV10-3	-	-	CASSYSRGVDEQYF	TGTGCCAGCAGTTACTCGAGGGGGGTGGACGAGCAGTACTTC
TRBJ2-7	TRBV7-9	-	-	CVSSLGGYEQYF	TGTGTCAGCAGCTTAGGGGGCTACGAGCAGTACTTC
TRBJ1-6	TRBV6-5	-	-	CASSYSLNSPLHF	TGTGCCAGCAGTTACTCGCTCAATTCACCCCTCCACTTT
TRBJ1-5	TRBV9	-	few	CASSQTEAGQPQHF	TGTGCCAGCAGCCAAACAGAGGCGGGACAGCCCCAGCATTTT
TRBJ1-1	TRBV6-5	TRBD1	many	CASRNQGAVSTEAFF	TGTGCCAGCAGGAATCAGGGGGCAGTCAGCACTGAAGCTTTCTTT
TRBJ2-7	TRBV11-2	-	many	CASSGALGTGLYEQYF	TGTGCCAGCAGCGGAGCCCTCGGGACGGGTCTCTACGAGCAGTACTTC
TRBJ1-4	TRBV29-1	-	-	CSVATGEKLFF	TGCAGCGTTGCGACAGGTGAAAAACTGTTTTTT
TRBJ2-5	TRBV7-2	-	-	CASSLADSNQPQYF	TGTGCCAGCAGCTTAGCAGATAGCAATCAGCCCCAGTACTTC
TRBJ1-2	TRBV20-1	-	once	CSADEGTRWDYGYTF	TGCAGTGCGGACGAGGGTACGAGATGGGACTATGGCTACACCTTC
TRBJ1-5	TRBV5-1	-	few	CASSLVGGPNQPQHF	TGCGCCAGCAGCTTGGTGGGGGGTCCCAATCAGCCCCAGCATTTT
TRBJ1-1	TRBV7-2	-	many	CASSLAGGEAFF	TGTGCCAGCAGCTTAGCTGGCGGGGAAGCTTTCTTT
TRBJ1-2	TRBV25-1	TRBD1	many	CASSGGRTGSVGGYTF	TGTGCCAGCAGTGGCGGCAGGACAGGGTCAGTGGGAGGCTACACCTTC
TRBJ1-1	TRBV27	-	few	CASSLMGGSTEAFF	TGTGCCAGCAGTTTAATGGGAGGGAGCACTGAAGCTTTCTTT
TRBJ1-1	TRBV25-1	-	-	CASSREKYTEAFF	TGTGCCAGCTCGCGGGAGAAGTACACTGAAGCTTTCTTT
TRBJ2-7	TRBV4-1	-	few	CASSRSGRSYEQYF	TGCGCCAGCAGCCGGAGCGGGCGCTCCTACGAGCAGTACTTC
TRBJ1-1	TRBV7-9	TRBD1	-	CASSWLGTGVLNTEAFF	TGTGCCAGCAGCTGGCTCGGGACAGGGGTATTGAACACTGAAGCTTTCTTT
TRBJ2-7	TRBV6-1	-	-	CASTIATGEQYF	TGTGCCAGCACAATAGCCACGGGCGAGCAGTACTTC
TRBJ2-2	TRBV11-2	-	few	CASSTRRGPGELFF	TGTGCCAGCAGCACGAGACGGGGTCCTGGGGAGCTGTTTTTT
TRBJ1-3	TRBV7-8	-	many	CASSPGHSSGNTIYF	TGTGCCAGCAGCCCTGGACACAGCTCTGGAAACACCATATATTTT
TRBJ1-3	TRBV19	-	many	CASSIRPGNTIYF	TGTGCCAGTAGTATCAGGCCTGGAAACACCATATATTTT
TRBJ1-5	TRBV27	-	-	CASSYGVHQPQHF	TGTGCCAGCAGTTACGGGGTGCATCAGCCCCAGCATTTT
TRBJ2-7	TRBV12-5	-	-	CASGLMTDYEQYF	TGTGCTAGTGGTTTGATGACAGATTACGAGCAGTACTTC
TRBJ1-1	TRBV10-3	-	many	CAIGGDVGRTEAFF	TGTGCCATCGGGGGGGACGTCGGGAGGACTGAAGCTTTCTTT
TRBJ2-2	TRBV27	-	few	CASRTAGETGELFF	TGTGCCAGCAGGACGGCAGGGGAAACCGGGGAGCTGTTTTTT
TRBJ1-6	TRBV15	-	-	CAASSQAGQGSPLHF	TGTGCCGCCAGCAGCCAAGCCGGGCAAGGTTCACCCCTCCACTTT
TRBJ1-4	TRBV2	-	many	CASRRRPSYDEKLFF	TGTGCCAGCAGAAGAAGACCGTCCTATGATGAAAAACTGTTTTTT
TRBJ1-1	TRBV7-9	-	-	CASSSSNTEVFF	TGTGCCAGCAGCTCCAGTAACACTGAAGTTTTCTTT
TRBJ1-1	TRBV9	TRBD1	once	CASSPGGALDREAFF	TGTGCCAGCAGCCCAGGGGGGGCTTTGGACAGAGAAGCTTTCTTT
TRBJ2-5	TRBV11-2	TRBD2	once	CASSLGTSWDVKETQYF	TGTGCCAGCAGCCTCGGGACTAGCTGGGACGTAAAGGAGACCCAGTACTTC
TRBJ2-2	TRBV29-1	-	many	CSVGRGTNTGELFF	TGCAGCGTCGGTCGAGGTACTAACACCGGGGAGCTGTTTTTT